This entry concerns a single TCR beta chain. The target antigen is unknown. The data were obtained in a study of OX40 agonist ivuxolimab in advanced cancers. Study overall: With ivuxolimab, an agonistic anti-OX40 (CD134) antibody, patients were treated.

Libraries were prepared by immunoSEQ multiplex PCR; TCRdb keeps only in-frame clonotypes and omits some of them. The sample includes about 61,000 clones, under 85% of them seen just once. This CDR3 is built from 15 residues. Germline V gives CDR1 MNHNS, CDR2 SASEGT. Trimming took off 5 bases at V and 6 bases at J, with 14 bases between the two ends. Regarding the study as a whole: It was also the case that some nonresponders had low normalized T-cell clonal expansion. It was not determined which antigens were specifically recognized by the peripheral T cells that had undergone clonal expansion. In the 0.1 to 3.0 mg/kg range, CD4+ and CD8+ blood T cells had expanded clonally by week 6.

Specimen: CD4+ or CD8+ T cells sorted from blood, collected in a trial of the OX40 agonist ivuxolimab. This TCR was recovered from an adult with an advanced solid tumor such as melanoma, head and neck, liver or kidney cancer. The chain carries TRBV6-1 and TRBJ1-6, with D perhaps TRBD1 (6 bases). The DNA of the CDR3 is TGTGCCAGCAGTTCCGGGACAAACTTTAATTCACCCCTCCACTTT. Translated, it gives CASSSGTNFNSPLHF.